These 14 T cell receptor beta chains came from one sample sequenced in a study of blood T cell repertoires in COVID-19. The data were produced by immunoSEQ multiplex PCR, yet TCRdb's version contains in-frame clones alone and is incomplete. The sample has around 150,000 clones, roughly 89% seen once. The sample comprised peripheral blood. The receptors derive from a woman in her sixties who had recovered from COVID-19.

The chain has TRBV27 and TRBJ2-1; D uncertain. The V gene lost 1 base and the J gene lost 7 bases, with 17 bases spanning the gap. The CDR3 spans 16 residues. The germline V gene has CDR1 MNHEY and CDR2 SMNVEV (reference sequence). The CDR3 nucleotides read TGTGCCAGCAGTTTATGGGCCAGTTTCACCCGGAATGAGCAGTTCTTC. Translated: CASSLWASFTRNEQFF.

V gene TRBV7-8 combines with J gene TRBJ2-2; 8 bases are a match to TRBD2. The germline gives CDR1 SGHVS, CDR2 FQNEAQ. The J segment lost 4 bases and the V segment lost 0 bases, leaving 13 bases of the junction unmatched. The CDR3 totals 19 residues. Here the CDR3 DNA reads TGTGCCAGCAGCTTAGCGCTTGATGTCGGGGGGGCCGCCACCGGGGAGCTGTTTTTT. Encoded protein: CASSLALDVGGAATGELFF.

The chain has TRBV28 and TRBJ2-7; D is ambiguous. Trimming took 3 bases from V and 2 from J, leaving 5 bases between them. CDR1 and CDR2 from the germline V gene are MDHEN and SYDVKM. The CDR3 runs to 12 residues. The CDR3 DNA sequence: TGTGCCAGCAGTTTCGGTGCCTACGAGCAGTACTTC. This gives the protein CASSFGAYEQYF.

This clone showed up just once. CDR3 DNA: TGTGCCAGCAACGCTCAAACTATGGATGGCTACACCTTC. Protein product: CASNAQTMDGYTF. The chain has TRBV7-9 and TRBJ1-2, with D unresolved. Germline V gene lookup returns CDR1 SEHNR and CDR2 FQNEAQ (reference sequence). The CDR3 sequence is 13 residues long. V was clipped by 7 bases and J by 6 bases, with 15 bases between them.

This clone was recorded only once. J is TRBJ2-1 and V is TRBV9; TRBD2 matches at 7 bases. With V trimmed by 0 bases and J by 3 bases, 3 bases remained unmatched. CDR3 length: 15 residues. CDR1 is SGDLS and CDR2 is YYNGEE in the germline V gene. As DNA, the CDR3 is TGTGCCAGCAGCGTAGACGCGGGGGACTACAATGAGCAGTTCTTC. Its translation is CASSVDAGDYNEQFF.

This clone has only a few counts. V is TRBV14 and J is TRBJ2-7, with a weak D call TRBD1 (6 bases). Trimming removed 0 bases at V and 8 bases at J, with 11 bases between. CDR3 length equals 13 residues. From germline, CDR1 is SGHDN and CDR2 FVKESK. The CDR3 loop is CASSQESGQKQYF. DNA for the CDR3: TGTGCCAGCAGCCAAGAATCTGGACAGAAGCAGTACTTC. Based on the CDR3 plus reference TRBV14 and TRBJ2-7, the full variable domain is EAGVTQFPSHSVIEKGQTVTLRCDPISGHDNLYWYRRVMGKEIKFLLHFVKESKQDESGMPNNRFLAERTGGTYSTLKVQPAELEDSGVYFCASSQESGQKQYFGPGTRLTVT.

The chain carries TRBV6-2 or TRBV6-3 and TRBJ2-2; D is uncertain. V was shortened by 0 bases and J by 8 bases, with 7 bases between the two germline ends. Germline CDR1 is MNHEY and CDR2 is SVGEGT. The CDR3 runs to 13 residues. CDR3 DNA sequence: TGTGCCAGCAGTTACTCGCTGACAGGGGAGCTGTTTTTT. This sequence encodes CASSYSLTGELFF.

This clone was seen once. The chain carries TRBV30 and TRBJ2-3; 8 bases align to TRBD1. Trimming took 3 bases from V and 1 from J; bases not matched to a gene: 6. Germline-derived CDR1 and CDR2 are GTSNPN and SVGIG (reference sequence). The CDR3 spans 15 residues. The CDR3: CAWRAPGQGTDTQYF. The CDR3 DNA follows: TGTGCCTGGAGAGCACCGGGACAGGGCACAGATACGCAGTATTTT.

The CDR3 loop reads CASSQDRADYGYTF. Here the CDR3 DNA reads TGCGCCAGCAGCCAGGACAGGGCCGACTATGGCTACACCTTC. The V call is TRBV10-1, the J call TRBJ1-2; 8 nucleotides line up with TRBD1. The V gene end was trimmed by 6 bases and the J gene end by 3 bases; junction bases not matched to a gene: 6. The CDR3 length is 14 residues. From germline, CDR1 is WNHNN and CDR2 SYGVQD (reference sequence).

V usage is TRBV14 and J usage is TRBJ2-2, with TRBD1 identical over 7 bases. Trimming at V came to 4 bases and at J to 7 bases, leaving 9 bases not matched to a gene. CDR1 SGHDN and CDR2 FVKESK come from the germline V gene. CDR3 length equals 15 residues. This CDR3 reads CASSPSTGSGGELFF. The DNA of the CDR3 is TGTGCCAGCAGCCCCTCGACAGGGTCCGGCGGGGAGCTGTTTTTT.

The chain employs TRBV7-2 and TRBJ1-2; weak D call: TRBD1 (6 bases). This CDR3 comprises 15 residues. Trimming cost V 0 bases and J 4 bases, with 12 bases left between them. CDR1 SGHTA and CDR2 FQGNSA come from the germline V gene. This CDR3 reads CASSLADRPFYGYTF. The CDR3 coding sequence is TGTGCCAGCAGCTTAGCCGACAGGCCGTTCTATGGCTACACCTTC.

V usage is TRBV18 and J usage is TRBJ2-7; TRBD1 is a possible D gene (5 bases). CDR3 size: 14 residues. Trimming left V 1 base short and J 2 bases short, with 9 bases between. The germline V gene encodes CDR1 KGHSH and CDR2 LQKENI. CDR3 sequence: CASSPQDSAYEQYF. DNA of the CDR3: TGTGCCAGCTCACCACAAGACAGCGCCTACGAGCAGTACTTC.

The chain joins TRBV13 to TRBJ2-2; D possibly corresponds to TRBD1 (6 bases). Germline V gene sequence: CDR1 PRHDT, CDR2 FYEKMQ (reference sequence). CDR3 length: 15 amino acids. With 6 bases removed from V and 1 base from J, the gap between germline ends came to 12 bases. CDR3 nucleotides: TGTGCCAGCAGGAAAACAGGGCGGAACACCGGGGAGCTGTTTTTT. Translation: CASRKTGRNTGELFF. Based on the CDR3 plus reference TRBV13 and TRBJ2-2, the full variable domain is AAGVIQSPRHLIKEKRETATLKCYPIPRHDTVYWYQQGPGQDPQFLISFYEKMQSDKGSIPDRFSAQQFSDYHSELNMSSLELGDSALYFCASRKTGRNTGELFFGEGSRLTVL.

The chain employs TRBV9 and TRBJ2-5, with D perhaps TRBD2 (6 bases). This CDR3 is 14 amino acids long. Trimming removed 3 bases at V and 4 bases at J, with 13 bases between. Germline-derived CDR1 and CDR2 are SGDLS and YYNGEE. CDR3 sequence (DNA): TGTGCCAGCAGCGCTGCTCGGGGGAGAGAGACCCAGTACTTC. Translating it yields CASSAARGRETQYF.